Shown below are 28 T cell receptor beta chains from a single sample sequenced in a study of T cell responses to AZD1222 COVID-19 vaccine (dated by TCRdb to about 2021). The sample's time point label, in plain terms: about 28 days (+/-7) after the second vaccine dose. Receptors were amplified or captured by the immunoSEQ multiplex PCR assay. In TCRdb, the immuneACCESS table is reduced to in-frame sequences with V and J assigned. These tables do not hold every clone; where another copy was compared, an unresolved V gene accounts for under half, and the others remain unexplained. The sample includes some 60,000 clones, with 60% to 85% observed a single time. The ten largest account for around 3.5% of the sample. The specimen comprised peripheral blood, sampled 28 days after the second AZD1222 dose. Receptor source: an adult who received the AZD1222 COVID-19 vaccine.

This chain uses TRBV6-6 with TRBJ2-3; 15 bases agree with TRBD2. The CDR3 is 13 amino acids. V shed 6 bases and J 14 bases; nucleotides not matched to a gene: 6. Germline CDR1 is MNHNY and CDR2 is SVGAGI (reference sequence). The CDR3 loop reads CASSFGLAGGRYF. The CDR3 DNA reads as TGTGCCAGCAGCTTCGGACTAGCGGGGGGGAGGTATTTT.

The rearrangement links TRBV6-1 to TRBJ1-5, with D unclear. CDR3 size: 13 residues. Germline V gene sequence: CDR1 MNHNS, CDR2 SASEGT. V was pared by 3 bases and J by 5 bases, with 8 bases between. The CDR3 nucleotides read TGTGCCAGCAGTGAGCAGCGAGATCAGCCCCAGCATTTT. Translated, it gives CASSEQRDQPQHF.

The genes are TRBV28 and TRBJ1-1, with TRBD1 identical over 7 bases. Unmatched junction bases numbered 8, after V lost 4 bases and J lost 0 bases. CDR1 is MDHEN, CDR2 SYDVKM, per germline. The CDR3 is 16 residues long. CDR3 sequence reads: CASSSNRGIMNTEAFF. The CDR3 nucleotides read TGTGCCAGCAGTTCCAACAGGGGAATTATGAACACTGAAGCTTTCTTT.

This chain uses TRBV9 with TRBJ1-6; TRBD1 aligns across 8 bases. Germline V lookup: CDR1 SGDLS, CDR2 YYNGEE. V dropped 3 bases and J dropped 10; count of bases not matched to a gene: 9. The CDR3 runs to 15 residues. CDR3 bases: TGTGCCAGCAGCGGGACAGGGTTATCCTCCTCACCCCTCCACTTT. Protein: CASSGTGLSSSPLHF.

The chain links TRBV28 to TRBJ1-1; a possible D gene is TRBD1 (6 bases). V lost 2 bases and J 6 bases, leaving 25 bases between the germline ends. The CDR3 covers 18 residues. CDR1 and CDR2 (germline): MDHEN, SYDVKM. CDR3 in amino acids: CASSLNVGGTGTFAEAFF. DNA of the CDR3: TGTGCCAGCAGTTTAAATGTCGGGGGGACCGGGACATTCGCTGAAGCTTTCTTT. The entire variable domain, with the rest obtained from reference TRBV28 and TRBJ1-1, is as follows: DVKVTQSSRYLVKRTGEKVFLECVQDMDHENMFWYRQDPGLGLRLIYFSYDVKMKEKGDIPEGYSVSREKKERFSLILESASTNQTSMYLCASSLNVGGTGTFAEAFFGQGTRLTVV.

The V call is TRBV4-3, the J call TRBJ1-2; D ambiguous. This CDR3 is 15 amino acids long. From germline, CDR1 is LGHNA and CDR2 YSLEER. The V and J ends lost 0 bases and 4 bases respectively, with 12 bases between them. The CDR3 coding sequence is TGCGCCAGCAGCCAAGATAGAAGGGTAACCTATGGCTACACCTTC. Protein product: CASSQDRRVTYGYTF.

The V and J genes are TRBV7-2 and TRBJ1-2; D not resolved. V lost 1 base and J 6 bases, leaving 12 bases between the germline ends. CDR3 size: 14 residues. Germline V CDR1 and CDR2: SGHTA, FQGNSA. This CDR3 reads CASSLDQQSNGYTF. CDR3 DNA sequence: TGTGCCAGCAGCTTAGACCAACAAAGTAATGGCTACACCTTC. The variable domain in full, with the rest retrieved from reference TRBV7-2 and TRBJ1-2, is GAGVSQSPSNKVTEKGKDVELRCDPISGHTALYWYRQSLGQGLEFLIYFQGNSAPDKSGLPSDRFSAERTGGSVSTLTIQRTQQEDSAVYLCASSLDQQSNGYTFGSGTRLTVV.

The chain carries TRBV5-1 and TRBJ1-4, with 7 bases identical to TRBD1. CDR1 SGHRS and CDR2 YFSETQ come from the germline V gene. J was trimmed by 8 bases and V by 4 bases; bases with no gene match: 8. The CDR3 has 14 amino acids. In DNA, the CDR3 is TGCGCCAGCAGCGTATCCGGGACAGAGGAAAAACTGTTTTTT. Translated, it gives CASSVSGTEEKLFF.

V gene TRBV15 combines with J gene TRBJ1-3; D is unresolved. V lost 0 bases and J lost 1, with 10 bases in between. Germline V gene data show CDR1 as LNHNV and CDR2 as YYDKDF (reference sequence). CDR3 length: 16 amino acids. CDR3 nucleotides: TGTGCCACCAGCAGAGATCGGGCGGCGTCTGGAAACACCATATATTTT. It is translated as CATSRDRAASGNTIYF.

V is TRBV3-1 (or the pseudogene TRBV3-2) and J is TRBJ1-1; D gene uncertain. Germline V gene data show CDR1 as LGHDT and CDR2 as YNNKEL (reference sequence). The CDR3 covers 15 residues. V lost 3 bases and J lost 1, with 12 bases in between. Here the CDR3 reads CASSQLTETNTEAFF. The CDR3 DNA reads TGTGCCAGCAGCCAGCTAACGGAAACGAACACTGAAGCTTTCTTT.

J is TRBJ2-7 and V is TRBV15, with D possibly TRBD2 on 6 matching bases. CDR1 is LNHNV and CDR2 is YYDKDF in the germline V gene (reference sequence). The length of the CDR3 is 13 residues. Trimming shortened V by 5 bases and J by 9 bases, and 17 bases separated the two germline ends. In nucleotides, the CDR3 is TGTGCCACCAGCTTTTTTCGGGGAGGCGGGCAGTACTTC. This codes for CATSFFRGGGQYF.

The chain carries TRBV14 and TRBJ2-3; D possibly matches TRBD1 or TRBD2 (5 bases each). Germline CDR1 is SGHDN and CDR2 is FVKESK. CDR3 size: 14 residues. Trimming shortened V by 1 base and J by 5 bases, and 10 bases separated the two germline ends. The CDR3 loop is CASSQALGEDTQYF. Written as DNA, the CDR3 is TGTGCCAGCAGCCAAGCGTTGGGGGAAGATACGCAGTATTTT.

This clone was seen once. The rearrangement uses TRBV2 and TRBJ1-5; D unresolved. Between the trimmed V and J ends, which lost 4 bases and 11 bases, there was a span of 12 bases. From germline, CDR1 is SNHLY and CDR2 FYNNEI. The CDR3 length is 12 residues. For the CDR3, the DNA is TGTGCCAGCAGTGGGGAAGGAAGGACCCAGCATTTT. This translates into CASSGEGRTQHF.

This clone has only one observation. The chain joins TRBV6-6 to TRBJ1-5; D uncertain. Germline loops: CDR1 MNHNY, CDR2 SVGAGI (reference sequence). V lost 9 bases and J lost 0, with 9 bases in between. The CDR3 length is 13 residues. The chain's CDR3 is CASRENSNQPQHF. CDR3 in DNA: TGTGCCAGTCGGGAGAATAGCAATCAGCCCCAGCATTTT.

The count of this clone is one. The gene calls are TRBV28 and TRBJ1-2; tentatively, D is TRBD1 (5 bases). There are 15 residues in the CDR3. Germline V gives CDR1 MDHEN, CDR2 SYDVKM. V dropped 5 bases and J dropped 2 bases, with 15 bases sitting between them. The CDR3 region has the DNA TGTGCCAGCAGTAGATGGACGGACAAAAACTATGGCTACACCTTC. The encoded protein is CASSRWTDKNYGYTF.

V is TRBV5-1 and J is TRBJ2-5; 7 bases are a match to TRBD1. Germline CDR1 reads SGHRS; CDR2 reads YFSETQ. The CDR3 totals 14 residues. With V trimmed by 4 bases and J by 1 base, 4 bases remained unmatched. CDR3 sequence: CASSEWTGQETQYF. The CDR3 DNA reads TGCGCCAGCAGCGAGTGGACAGGCCAAGAGACCCAGTACTTC. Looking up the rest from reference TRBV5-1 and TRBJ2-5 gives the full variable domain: KAGVTQTPRYLIKTRGQQVTLSCSPISGHRSVSWYQQTPGQGLQFLFEYFSETQRNKGNFPGRFSGRQFSNSRSEMNVSTLELGDSALYLCASSEWTGQETQYFGPGTRLLVL.

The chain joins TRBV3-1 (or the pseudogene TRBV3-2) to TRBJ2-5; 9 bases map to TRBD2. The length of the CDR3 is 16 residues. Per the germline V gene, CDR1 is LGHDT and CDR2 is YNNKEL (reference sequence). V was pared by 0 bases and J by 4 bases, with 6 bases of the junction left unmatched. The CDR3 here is CASSQDRSGGSETQYF. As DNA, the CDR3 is TGTGCCAGCAGCCAAGATCGAAGCGGGGGGTCAGAGACCCAGTACTTC.

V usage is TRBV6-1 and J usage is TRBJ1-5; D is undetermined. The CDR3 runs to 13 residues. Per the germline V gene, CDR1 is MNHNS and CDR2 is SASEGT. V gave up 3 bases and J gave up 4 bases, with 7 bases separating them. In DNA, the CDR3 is TGTGCCAGCAGTGAGGGTGCGAATCAGCCCCAGCATTTT. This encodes CASSEGANQPQHF.

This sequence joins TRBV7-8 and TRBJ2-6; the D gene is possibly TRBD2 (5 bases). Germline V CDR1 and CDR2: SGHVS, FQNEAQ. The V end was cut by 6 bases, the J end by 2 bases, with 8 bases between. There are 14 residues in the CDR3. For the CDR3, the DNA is TGTGCCAGCAGAAGGGAGACTGGGGCCAACGTCCTGACTTTC. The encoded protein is CASRRETGANVLTF.

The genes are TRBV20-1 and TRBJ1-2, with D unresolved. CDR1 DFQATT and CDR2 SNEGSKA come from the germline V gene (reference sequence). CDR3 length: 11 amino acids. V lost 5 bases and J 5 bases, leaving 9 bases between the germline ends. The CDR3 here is CSALGLYGYTF. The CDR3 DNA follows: TGCAGTGCTCTTGGACTTTATGGCTACACCTTC.

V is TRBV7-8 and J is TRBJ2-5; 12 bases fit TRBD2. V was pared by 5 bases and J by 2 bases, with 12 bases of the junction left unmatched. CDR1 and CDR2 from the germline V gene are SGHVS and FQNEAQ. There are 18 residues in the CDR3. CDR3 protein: CASSTTSGGLGGQETQYF. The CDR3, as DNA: TGTGCCAGCAGCACCACTAGCGGGGGGCTTGGTGGGCAAGAGACCCAGTACTTC.

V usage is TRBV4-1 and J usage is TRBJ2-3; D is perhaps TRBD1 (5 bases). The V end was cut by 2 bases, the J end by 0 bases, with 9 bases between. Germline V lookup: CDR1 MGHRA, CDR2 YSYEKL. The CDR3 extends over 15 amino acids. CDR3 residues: CASSQQGSSTDTQYF. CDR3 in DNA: TGCGCCAGCAGCCAACAGGGCTCCAGCACAGATACGCAGTATTTT.

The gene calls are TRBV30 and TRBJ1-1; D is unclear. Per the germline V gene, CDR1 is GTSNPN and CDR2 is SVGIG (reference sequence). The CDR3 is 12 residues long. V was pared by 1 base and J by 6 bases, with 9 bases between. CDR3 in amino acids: CAWSDDESEAFF. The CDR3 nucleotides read TGTGCCTGGAGTGATGATGAATCTGAAGCTTTCTTT.

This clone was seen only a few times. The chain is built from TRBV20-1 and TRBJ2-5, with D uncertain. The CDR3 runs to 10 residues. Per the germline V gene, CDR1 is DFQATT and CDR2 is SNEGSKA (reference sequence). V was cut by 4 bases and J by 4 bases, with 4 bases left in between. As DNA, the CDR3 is TGCAGTGCTAAGCGAGAGACCCAGTACTTC. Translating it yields CSAKRETQYF.

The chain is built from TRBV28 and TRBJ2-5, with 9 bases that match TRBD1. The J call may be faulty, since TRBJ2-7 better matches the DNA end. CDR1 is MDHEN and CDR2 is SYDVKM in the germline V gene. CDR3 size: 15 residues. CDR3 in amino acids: CASSAPGQGDYEQYF. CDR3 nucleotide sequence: TGTGCCAGCAGTGCTCCGGGACAGGGAGACTACGAGCAGTACTTC.

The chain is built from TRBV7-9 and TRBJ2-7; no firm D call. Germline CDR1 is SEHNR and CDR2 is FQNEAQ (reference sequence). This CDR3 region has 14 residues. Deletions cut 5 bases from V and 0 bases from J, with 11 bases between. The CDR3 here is CASSPEGNSYEQYF. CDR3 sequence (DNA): TGTGCCAGCAGCCCCGAAGGGAACTCCTACGAGCAGTACTTC. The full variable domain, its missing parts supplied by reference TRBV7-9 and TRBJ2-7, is DTGVSQNPRHKITKRGQNVTFRCDPISEHNRLYWYRQTLGQGPEFLTYFQNEAQLEKSRLLSDRFSAERPKGSFSTLEIQRTEQGDSAMYLCASSPEGNSYEQYFGPGTRLTVT.

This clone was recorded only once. In nucleotides, the CDR3 is TGTGCCAGCAGCTTATTAGGAGAAACCGGGGAGCTGTTTTTT. This sequence encodes CASSLLGETGELFF. The V and J genes are TRBV11-3 and TRBJ2-2; D uncertain. Trimming removed 2 bases at V and 5 bases at J, with 9 bases between. Germline lookup yields CDR1 SGHNT and CDR2 YENEEA. The CDR3 is 14 residues long.

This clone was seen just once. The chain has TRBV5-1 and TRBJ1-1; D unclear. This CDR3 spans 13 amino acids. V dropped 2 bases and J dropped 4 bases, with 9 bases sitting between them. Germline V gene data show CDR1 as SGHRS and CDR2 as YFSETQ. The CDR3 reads CASSFNSGTEAFF. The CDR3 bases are TGCGCCAGCAGCTTCAATAGCGGCACTGAAGCTTTCTTT.